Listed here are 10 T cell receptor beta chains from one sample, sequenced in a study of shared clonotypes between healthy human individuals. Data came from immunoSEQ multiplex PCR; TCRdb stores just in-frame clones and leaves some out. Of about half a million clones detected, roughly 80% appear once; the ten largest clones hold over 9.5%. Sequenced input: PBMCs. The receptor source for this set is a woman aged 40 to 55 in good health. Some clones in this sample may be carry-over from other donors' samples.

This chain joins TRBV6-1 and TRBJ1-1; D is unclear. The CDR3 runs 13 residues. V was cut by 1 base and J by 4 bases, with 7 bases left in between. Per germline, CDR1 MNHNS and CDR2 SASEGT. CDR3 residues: CASSEVVSTEAFF. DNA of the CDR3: TGTGCCAGCAGTGAAGTGGTATCCACTGAAGCTTTCTTT.

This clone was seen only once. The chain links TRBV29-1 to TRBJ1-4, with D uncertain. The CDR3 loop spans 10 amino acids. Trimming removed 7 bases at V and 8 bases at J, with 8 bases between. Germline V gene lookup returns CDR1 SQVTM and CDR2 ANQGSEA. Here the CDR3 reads CSAGEEKLFF. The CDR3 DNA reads TGCAGCGCCGGGGAGGAAAAACTGTTTTTT.

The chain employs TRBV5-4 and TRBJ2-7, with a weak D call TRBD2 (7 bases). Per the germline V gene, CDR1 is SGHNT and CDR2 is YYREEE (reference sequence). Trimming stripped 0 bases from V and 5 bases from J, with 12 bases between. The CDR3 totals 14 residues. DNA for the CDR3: TGTGCCAGCAGCTTGGGTCGGGGGGCGAACGAGCAGTACTTC. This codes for CASSLGRGANEQYF. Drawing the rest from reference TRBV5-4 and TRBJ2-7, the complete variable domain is ETGVTQSPTHLIKTRGQQVTLRCSSQSGHNTVSWYQQALGQGPQFIFQYYREEENGRGNFPPRFSGLQFPNYSSELNVNALELDDSALYLCASSLGRGANEQYFGPGTRLTVT.

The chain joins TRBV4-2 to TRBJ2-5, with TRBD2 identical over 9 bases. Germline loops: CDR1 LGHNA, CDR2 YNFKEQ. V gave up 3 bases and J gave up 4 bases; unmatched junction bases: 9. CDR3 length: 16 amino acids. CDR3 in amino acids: CASSQASGAGGETQYF. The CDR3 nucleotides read TGTGCCAGCAGCCAGGCTAGCGGGGCGGGGGGAGAGACCCAGTACTTC.

The CDR3 DNA reads TGTGCCAGCAGCTTAGAGTTGGGGTACGGTATTAGTGGTGGTACCTTC. As protein: CASSLELGYGISGGTF. V usage is TRBV11-2 and J usage is TRBJ1-2; D is uncertain. Between the trimmed V and J ends, which lost 0 bases and 14 bases, there was a span of 25 bases. The CDR3 spans 16 residues. CDR1 is SGHAT, CDR2 FQNNGV, per germline.

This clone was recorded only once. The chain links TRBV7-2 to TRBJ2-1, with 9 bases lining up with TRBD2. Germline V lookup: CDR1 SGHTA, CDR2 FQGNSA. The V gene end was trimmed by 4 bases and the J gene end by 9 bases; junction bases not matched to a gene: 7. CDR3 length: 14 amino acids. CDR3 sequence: CASSSLAGALEQFF. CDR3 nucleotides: TGTGCCAGCAGCTCCTTAGCGGGAGCTCTTGAGCAGTTCTTC.

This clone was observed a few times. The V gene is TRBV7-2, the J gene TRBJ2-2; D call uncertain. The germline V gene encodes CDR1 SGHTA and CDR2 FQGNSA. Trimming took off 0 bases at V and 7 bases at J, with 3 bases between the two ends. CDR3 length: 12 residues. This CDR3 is CASSLAVGELFF. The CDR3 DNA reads TGTGCCAGCAGCTTAGCGGTCGGGGAGCTGTTTTTT.

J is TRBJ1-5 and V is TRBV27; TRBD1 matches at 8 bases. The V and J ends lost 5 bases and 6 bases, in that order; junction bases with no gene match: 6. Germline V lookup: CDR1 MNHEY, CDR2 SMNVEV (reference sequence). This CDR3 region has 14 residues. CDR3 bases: TGTGCCAGCAGTCAGGACAGGGCCGGTCAGCCCCAGCATTTT. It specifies CASSQDRAGQPQHF.

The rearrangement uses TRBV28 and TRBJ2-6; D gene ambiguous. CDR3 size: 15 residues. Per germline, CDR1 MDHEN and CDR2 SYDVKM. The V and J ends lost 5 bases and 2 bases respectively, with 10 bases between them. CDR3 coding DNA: TGTGCCAGCAGTCCCACGCCTCCTGGGGCCAACGTCCTGACTTTC. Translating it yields CASSPTPPGANVLTF.

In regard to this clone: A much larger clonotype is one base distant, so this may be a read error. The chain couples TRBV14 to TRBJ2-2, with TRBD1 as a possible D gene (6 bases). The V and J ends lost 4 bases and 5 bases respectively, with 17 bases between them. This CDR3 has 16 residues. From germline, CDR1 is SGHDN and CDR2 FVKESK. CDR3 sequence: CASSPERTAKTGELFF. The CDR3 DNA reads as TGTGCCAGCAGCCCCGAGCGGACAGCCAAAACCGGGGAGCTGTTTTTT.